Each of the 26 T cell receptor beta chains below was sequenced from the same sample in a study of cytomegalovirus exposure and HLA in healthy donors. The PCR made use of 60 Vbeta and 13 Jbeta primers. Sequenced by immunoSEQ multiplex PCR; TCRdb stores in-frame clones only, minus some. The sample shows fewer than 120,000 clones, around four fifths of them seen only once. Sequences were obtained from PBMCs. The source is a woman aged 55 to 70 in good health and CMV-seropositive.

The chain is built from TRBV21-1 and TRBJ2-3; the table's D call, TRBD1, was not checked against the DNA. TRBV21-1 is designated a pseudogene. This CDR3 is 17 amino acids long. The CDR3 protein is CAPRRETGALKWVAQYF. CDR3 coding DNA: TGTGCTCCGCGGAGGGAGACAGGGGCCTTGAAATGGGTTGCGCAGTATTTT.

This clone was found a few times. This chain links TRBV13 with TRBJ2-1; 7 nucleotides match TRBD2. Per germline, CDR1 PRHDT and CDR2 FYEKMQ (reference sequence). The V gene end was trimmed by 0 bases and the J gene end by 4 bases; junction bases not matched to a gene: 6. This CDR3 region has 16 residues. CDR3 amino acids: CASSLGIRGGYNEQFF. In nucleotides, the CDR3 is TGTGCCAGCAGCTTAGGGATCCGCGGGGGTTACAATGAGCAGTTCTTC.

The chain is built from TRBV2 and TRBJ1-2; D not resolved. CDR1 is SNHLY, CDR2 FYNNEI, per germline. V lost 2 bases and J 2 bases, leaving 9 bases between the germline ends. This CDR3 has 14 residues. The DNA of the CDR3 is TGTGCCAGCAGTGAATCCGGTTTCAACTATGGCTACACCTTC. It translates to CASSESGFNYGYTF.

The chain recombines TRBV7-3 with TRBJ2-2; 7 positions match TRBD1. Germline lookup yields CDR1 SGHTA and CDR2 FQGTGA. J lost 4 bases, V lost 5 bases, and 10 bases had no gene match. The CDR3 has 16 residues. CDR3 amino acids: CASSTLPTGVTGELFF. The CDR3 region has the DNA TGTGCCAGCAGCACGCTGCCAACAGGGGTCACCGGGGAGCTGTTTTTT. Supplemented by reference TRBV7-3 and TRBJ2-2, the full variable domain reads GAGVSQTPSNKVTEKGKYVELRCDPISGHTALYWYRQSLGQGPEFLIYFQGTGAADDSGLPNDRFFAVRPEGSVSTLKIQRTERGDSAVYLCASSTLPTGVTGELFFGEGSRLTVL.

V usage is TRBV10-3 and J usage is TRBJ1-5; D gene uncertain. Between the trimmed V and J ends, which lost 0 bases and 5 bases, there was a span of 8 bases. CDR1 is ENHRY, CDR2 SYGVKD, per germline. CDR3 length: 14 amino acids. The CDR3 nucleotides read TGTGCCATCAGTGAGTCGGCTTTTTATCAGCCCCAGCATTTT. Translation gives CAISESAFYQPQHF.

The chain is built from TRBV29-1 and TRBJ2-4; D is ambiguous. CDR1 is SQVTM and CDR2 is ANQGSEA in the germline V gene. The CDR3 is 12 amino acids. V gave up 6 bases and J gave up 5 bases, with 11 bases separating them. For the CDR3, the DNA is TGCAGCGTGGTGTCCCAGGAAAACATTCAGTACTTC. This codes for CSVVSQENIQYF. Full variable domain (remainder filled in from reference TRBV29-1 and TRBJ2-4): SAVISQKPSRDICQRGTSLTIQCQVDSQVTMMFWYRQQPGQSLTLIATANQGSEATYESGFVIDKFPISRPNLTFSTLTVSNMSPEDSSIYLCSVVSQENIQYFGAGTRLSVL.

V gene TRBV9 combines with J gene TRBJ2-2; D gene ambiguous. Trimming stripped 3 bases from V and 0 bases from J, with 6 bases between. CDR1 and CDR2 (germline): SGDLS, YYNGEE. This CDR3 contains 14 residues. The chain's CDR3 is CASSARTNTGELFF. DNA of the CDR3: TGTGCCAGCAGCGCCCGTACGAACACCGGGGAGCTGTTTTTT.

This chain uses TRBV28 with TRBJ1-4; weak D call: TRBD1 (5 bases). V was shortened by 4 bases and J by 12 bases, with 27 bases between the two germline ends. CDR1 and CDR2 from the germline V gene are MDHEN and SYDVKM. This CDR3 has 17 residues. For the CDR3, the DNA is TGTGCCAGCAGTTATTGGGTTTCGACCGCGGGGCCCCGGCAACTGTTTTTT. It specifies CASSYWVSTAGPRQLFF.

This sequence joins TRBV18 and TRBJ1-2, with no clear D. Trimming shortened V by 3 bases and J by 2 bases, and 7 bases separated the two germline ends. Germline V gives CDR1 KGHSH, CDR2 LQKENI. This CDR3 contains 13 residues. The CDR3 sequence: CASSPGGNYGYTF. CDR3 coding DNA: TGTGCCAGCTCACCCGGCGGGAACTATGGCTACACCTTC. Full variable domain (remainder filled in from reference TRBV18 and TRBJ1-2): NAGVMQNPRHLVRRRGQEARLRCSPMKGHSHVYWYRQLPEEGLKFMVYLQKENIIDESGMPKERFSAEFPKEGPSILRIQQVVRGDSAAYFCASSPGGNYGYTFGSGTRLTVV.

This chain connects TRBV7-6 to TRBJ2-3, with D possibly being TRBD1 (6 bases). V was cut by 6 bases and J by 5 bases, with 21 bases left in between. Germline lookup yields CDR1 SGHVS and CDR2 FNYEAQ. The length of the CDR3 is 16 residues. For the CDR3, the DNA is TGTGCCAGCAGGCCGACAGGAGGCGGACACGGAGATACGCAGTATTTT. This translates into CASRPTGGGHGDTQYF.

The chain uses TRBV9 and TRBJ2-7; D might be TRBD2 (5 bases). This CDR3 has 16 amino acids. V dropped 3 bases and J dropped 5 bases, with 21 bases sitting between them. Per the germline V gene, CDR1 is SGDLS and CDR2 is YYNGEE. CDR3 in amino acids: CASSAGWGGSLNEQYF. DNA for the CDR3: TGTGCCAGCAGCGCGGGGTGGGGTGGGAGCTTAAACGAGCAGTACTTC.

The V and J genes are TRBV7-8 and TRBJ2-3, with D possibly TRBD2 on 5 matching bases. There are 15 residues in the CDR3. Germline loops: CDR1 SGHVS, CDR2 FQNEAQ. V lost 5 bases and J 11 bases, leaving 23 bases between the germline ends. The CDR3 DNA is TGTGCCAGCAGCCCTGGGCCGACCGCCCAGAGGGTGCAGTATTTT. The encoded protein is CASSPGPTAQRVQYF.

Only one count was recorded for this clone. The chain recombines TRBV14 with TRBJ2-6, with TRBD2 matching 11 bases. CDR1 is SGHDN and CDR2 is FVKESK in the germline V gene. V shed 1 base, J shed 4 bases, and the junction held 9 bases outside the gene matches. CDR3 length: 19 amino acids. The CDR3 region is CASSQVGLAGLYGANVLTF. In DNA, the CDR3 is TGTGCCAGCAGCCAAGTAGGACTAGCGGGCCTCTACGGGGCCAACGTCCTGACTTTC.

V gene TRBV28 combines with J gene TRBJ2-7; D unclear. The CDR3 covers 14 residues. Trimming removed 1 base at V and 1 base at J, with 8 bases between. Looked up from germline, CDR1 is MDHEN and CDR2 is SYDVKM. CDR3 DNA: TGTGCCAGCAGTTTATCCTGGCGGTCCTACGAGCAGTACTTC. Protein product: CASSLSWRSYEQYF.

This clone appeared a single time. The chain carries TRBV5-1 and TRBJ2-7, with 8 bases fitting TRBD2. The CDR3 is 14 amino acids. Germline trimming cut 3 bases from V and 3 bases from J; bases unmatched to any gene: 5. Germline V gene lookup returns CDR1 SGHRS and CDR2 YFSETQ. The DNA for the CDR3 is TGCGCCAGCAGCTGGACTAGCAACCTCTACGAGCAGTACTTC. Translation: CASSWTSNLYEQYF.

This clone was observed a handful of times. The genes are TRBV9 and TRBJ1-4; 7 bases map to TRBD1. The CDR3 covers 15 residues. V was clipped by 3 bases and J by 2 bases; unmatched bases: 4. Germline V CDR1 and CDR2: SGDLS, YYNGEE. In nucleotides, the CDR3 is TGTGCCAGCAGCGGACAGGGCTTGACTAATGAAAAACTGTTTTTT. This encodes CASSGQGLTNEKLFF.

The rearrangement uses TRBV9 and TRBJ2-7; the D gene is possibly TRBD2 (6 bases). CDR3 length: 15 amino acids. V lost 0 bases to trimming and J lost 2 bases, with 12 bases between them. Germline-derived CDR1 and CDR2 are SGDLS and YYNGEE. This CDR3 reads CASSVDPGVAYEQYF. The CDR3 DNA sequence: TGTGCCAGCAGCGTAGATCCGGGGGTGGCCTACGAGCAGTACTTC. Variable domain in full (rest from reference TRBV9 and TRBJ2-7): DSGVTQTPKHLITATGQRVTLRCSPRSGDLSVYWYQQSLDQGLQFLIQYYNGEERAKGNILERFSAQQFPDLHSELNLSSLELGDSALYFCASSVDPGVAYEQYFGPGTRLTVT.

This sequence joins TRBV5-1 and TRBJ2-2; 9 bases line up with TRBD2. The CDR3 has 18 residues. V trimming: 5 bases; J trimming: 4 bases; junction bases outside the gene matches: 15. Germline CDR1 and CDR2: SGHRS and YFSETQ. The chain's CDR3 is CASRPRTSAGGGTGELFF. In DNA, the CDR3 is TGCGCCAGCAGACCCCGGACATCGGCGGGAGGGGGCACCGGGGAGCTGTTTTTT.

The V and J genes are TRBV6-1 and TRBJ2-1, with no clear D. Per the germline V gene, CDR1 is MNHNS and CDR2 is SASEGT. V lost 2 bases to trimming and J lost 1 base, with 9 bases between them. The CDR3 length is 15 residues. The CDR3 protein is CASSEYPSSYNEQFF. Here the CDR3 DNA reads TGTGCCAGCAGTGAATACCCCAGTTCCTACAATGAGCAGTTCTTC.

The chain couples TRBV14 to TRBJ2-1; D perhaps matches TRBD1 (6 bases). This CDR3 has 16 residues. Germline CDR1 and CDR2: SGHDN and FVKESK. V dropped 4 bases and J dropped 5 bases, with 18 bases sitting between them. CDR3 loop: CASSRQAQFRHNEQFF. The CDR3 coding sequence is TGTGCCAGCAGCCGACAGGCCCAGTTTCGACACAATGAGCAGTTCTTC.

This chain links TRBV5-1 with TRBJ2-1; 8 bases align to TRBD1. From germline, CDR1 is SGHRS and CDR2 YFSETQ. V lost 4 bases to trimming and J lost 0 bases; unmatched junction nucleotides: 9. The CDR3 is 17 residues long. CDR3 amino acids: CASSLDPGQGSYNEQFF. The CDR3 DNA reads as TGCGCCAGCAGCCTAGACCCTGGACAGGGCTCCTACAATGAGCAGTTCTTC.

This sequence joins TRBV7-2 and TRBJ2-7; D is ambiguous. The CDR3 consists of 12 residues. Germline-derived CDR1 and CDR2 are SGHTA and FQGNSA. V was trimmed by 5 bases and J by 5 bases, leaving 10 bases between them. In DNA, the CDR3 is TGTGCCAGCAGCCCCAGGTTTGACGAGCAGTACTTC. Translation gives CASSPRFDEQYF.

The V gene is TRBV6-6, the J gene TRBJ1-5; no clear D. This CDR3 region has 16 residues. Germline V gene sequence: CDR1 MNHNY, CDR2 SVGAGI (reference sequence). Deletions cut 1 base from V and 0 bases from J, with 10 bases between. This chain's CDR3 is CASSYFAGNSNQPQHF. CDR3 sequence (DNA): TGTGCCAGCAGTTACTTTGCAGGAAATAGCAATCAGCCCCAGCATTTT.

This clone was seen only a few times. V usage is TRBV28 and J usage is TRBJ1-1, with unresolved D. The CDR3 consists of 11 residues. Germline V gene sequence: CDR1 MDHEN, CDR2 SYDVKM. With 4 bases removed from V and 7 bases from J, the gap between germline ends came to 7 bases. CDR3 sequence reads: CASSSPREAFF. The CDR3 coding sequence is TGTGCCAGCAGTTCTCCGCGTGAAGCTTTCTTT.

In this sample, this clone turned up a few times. The CDR3 sequence is CASSYSVAGYNEQFF. The CDR3 region has the DNA TGTGCCAGCAGTTACTCCGTTGCCGGCTACAATGAGCAGTTCTTC. The chain is built from TRBV6-5 and TRBJ2-1, with D unresolved. The germline V gene encodes CDR1 MNHEY and CDR2 SVGAGI. Trimming pared 0 bases from V and 3 bases from J, leaving 9 bases between. This CDR3 has 15 amino acids.

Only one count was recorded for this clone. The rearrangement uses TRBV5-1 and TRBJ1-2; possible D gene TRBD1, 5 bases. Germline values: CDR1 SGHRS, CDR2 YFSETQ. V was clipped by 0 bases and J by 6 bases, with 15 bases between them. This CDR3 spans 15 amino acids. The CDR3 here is CASSLGGTSPNGYTF. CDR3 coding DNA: TGCGCCAGCAGCTTGGGGGGCACGAGTCCCAATGGCTACACCTTC.